The 20 T cell receptor beta chains below were found in one sample sequenced in a study of beta chain features in type 1 diabetes. Expressed TCRB transcripts were sequenced because the isolated RNA had all been reverse transcribed beforehand. The data were produced by immunoSEQ multiplex PCR, yet TCRdb's version contains in-frame clones alone and is incomplete. Found here are hundreds of thousands of clones, 13% of them singletons; the top ten hold around 0.022%. These receptors have no known antigen. Study-wide results and limits: Shortening of TCRB CDR3s, moderate but significant, appeared in all four CD4+ subsets of Type 1 diabetes patients.

Material for sequencing was naive CD4+ T cells from blood. The receptors were gathered from a young man with type 1 diabetes.

This clone was seen a handful of times. Other nucleotide sequences from this sample produce the same CDR3. V and J are TRBV29-1 and TRBJ1-1, with D perhaps matching TRBD1 (5 bases). The CDR3 is 13 residues long. From germline, CDR1 is SQVTM and CDR2 ANQGSEA. The V end lost 4 bases, the J end lost 0 bases, and 9 bases lay between the germline ends. CDR3 in amino acids: CSVGGTLNTEAFF. The CDR3 DNA is TGCAGCGTTGGGGGGACCTTGAACACTGAAGCTTTCTTT.

This clone was seen a handful of times. This chain links TRBV7-9 with TRBJ2-5; D is unclear. Trimming took off 0 bases at V and 5 bases at J, with 10 bases between the two ends. This CDR3 has 14 amino acids. The germline CDR1 and CDR2 sequences are SEHNR and FQNEAQ (reference sequence). CDR3 loop: CASSLAQWVETQYF. The CDR3 DNA is TGTGCCAGCAGCTTAGCGCAATGGGTGGAGACCCAGTACTTC.

The gene calls are TRBV6-1 and TRBJ1-1; unclear D gene. The V gene's germline CDR1 is MNHNS and CDR2 SASEGT. The CDR3 runs to 15 residues. Trimming took 2 bases from V and 5 from J, leaving 15 bases between them. CDR3 nucleotide sequence: TGTGCCAGCAGTGAAAATCTGGGTGGTCGGACTGAAGCTTTCTTT. Amino acids: CASSENLGGRTEAFF.

This chain links TRBV10-2 with TRBJ2-3; the D call may be TRBD1 or TRBD2 (5 bases each). The CDR3 length is 14 residues. V lost 4 bases and J lost 6, with 14 bases in between. Germline lookup yields CDR1 WSHSY and CDR2 SAAADI. The CDR3 is CASSGSFGGDTQYF. The CDR3 DNA is TGCGCCAGCAGTGGGTCCTTTGGGGGTGATACGCAGTATTTT.

This clone was picked up a small number of times. The rearrangement joins TRBV14 to TRBJ1-3; D not certain. This CDR3 has 15 residues. Germline V gene data show CDR1 as SGHDN and CDR2 as FVKESK. V was clipped by 0 bases and J by 3 bases, with 9 bases between them. CDR3 region: CASSQDIASGNTIYF. The CDR3 DNA reads as TGTGCCAGCAGCCAAGATATAGCTAGTGGAAACACCATATATTTT.

The chain links TRBV7-2 to TRBJ1-5, with D maybe TRBD1 (5 bases). Germline values: CDR1 SGHTA, CDR2 FQGNSA. The CDR3 has 15 amino acids. The V and J ends lost 5 bases and 5 bases respectively, with 16 bases between them. The CDR3 spells CASSLSGADHQPQHF. DNA of the CDR3: TGTGCCAGCAGCCTCAGCGGGGCAGACCATCAGCCCCAGCATTTT.

This clone has just a few counts. J is TRBJ1-3 and V is TRBV11-3; D is possibly TRBD1 (5 bases). The CDR3 has 18 amino acids. Deletions cut 0 bases from V and 0 bases from J, with 15 bases between. Germline V gene sequence: CDR1 SGHNT, CDR2 YENEEA. CDR3 sequence (DNA): TGTGCCAGCAGCTTAGATTCGTCCGCAGGGCCCTCTGGAAACACCATATATTTT. It encodes CASSLDSSAGPSGNTIYF.

The V call is TRBV19, the J call TRBJ1-5, with no clear D. This CDR3 has 17 residues. V lost 7 bases and J 0 bases, leaving 19 bases between the germline ends. The germline V gene encodes CDR1 LNHDA and CDR2 SQIVND (reference sequence). CDR3 nucleotide sequence: TGTGCCAGTAACCGAGGTCCGGATCTTGGTAGCAATCAGCCCCAGCATTTT. It is translated as CASNRGPDLGSNQPQHF.

The genes are TRBV11-2 and TRBJ2-5; 11 bases map to TRBD2. The CDR3 runs 16 residues. CDR1 SGHAT and CDR2 FQNNGV come from the germline V gene. The ends lost 2 bases at V and 1 base at J; junction bases unmatched: 3. As DNA, the CDR3 is TGTGCCAGCAGCTTAAAACTAGCGGGGGTCCAAGAGACCCAGTACTTC. Residues: CASSLKLAGVQETQYF.

This clone was seen a handful of times. V usage is TRBV19 and J usage is TRBJ1-2, with D tentatively TRBD1 (5 bases). The V gene's germline CDR1 is LNHDA and CDR2 SQIVND (reference sequence). This CDR3 is 14 amino acids long. Trimming took off 3 bases at V and 5 bases at J, with 13 bases between the two ends. The CDR3 sequence is CASSIPSGPYGYTF. CDR3 DNA: TGTGCCAGTAGTATTCCTTCGGGACCTTATGGCTACACCTTC.

V usage is TRBV5-1 and J usage is TRBJ1-6; D is unclear. V shed 0 bases and J shed 6 bases, with 13 bases lying between them. This CDR3 has 16 residues. In germline, CDR1 is SGHRS, CDR2 YFSETQ. This CDR3 is CASSLGPEALNSPLHF. In DNA, the CDR3 is TGCGCCAGCAGCTTGGGTCCGGAGGCCCTTAATTCACCCCTCCACTTT. The whole variable domain, remainder taken from reference TRBV5-1 and TRBJ1-6, is KAGVTQTPRYLIKTRGQQVTLSCSPISGHRSVSWYQQTPGQGLQFLFEYFSETQRNKGNFPGRFSGRQFSNSRSEMNVSTLELGDSALYLCASSLGPEALNSPLHFGNGTRLTVT.

The chain recombines TRBV19 with TRBJ2-7; weak D call: TRBD1 (5 bases). The V end was cut by 5 bases, the J end by 3 bases, with 17 bases between. Germline CDR1 is LNHDA and CDR2 is SQIVND (reference sequence). The CDR3 is 15 amino acids. The CDR3 spells CASSSVPGAGYEQYF. Written as DNA, the CDR3 is TGTGCCAGTAGTTCGGTCCCTGGGGCCGGCTACGAGCAGTACTTC.

The chain has TRBV4-2 and TRBJ1-5; D possibly corresponds to TRBD1 (5 bases). This CDR3 has 15 amino acids. V was clipped by 0 bases and J by 5 bases, with 11 bases between them. Germline values: CDR1 LGHNA, CDR2 YNFKEQ. CDR3 coding DNA: TGTGCCAGCAGCCAAGATCGACAGCTTGATCAGCCCCAGCATTTT. Protein product: CASSQDRQLDQPQHF.

This clone occurred a few times. The sample contains more than one DNA sequence encoding this CDR3. This chain joins TRBV5-1 and TRBJ1-2; D uncertain. Per germline, CDR1 SGHRS and CDR2 YFSETQ. This CDR3 is built from 13 residues. The V gene lost 2 bases and the J gene lost 3 bases, with 8 bases spanning the gap. The CDR3, as DNA: TGCGCCAGCAGCTTACGGGGTGACTATGGCTACACCTTC. This codes for CASSLRGDYGYTF.

This clone was counted a few times. This rearrangement joins TRBV5-1 to TRBJ2-1, with a weak D call TRBD2 (6 bases). CDR3 length equals 14 residues. Trimming pared 7 bases from V and 15 bases from J, leaving 26 bases between. Germline V gene lookup returns CDR1 SGHRS and CDR2 YFSETQ. CDR3 protein: CASGLLTGPAEWFF. The CDR3 DNA reads TGCGCCAGCGGACTACTAACTGGGCCGGCGGAGTGGTTCTTC.

In regard to this clone: At the DNA level, this CDR3 is encoded by other sequences in the same sample as well. This rearrangement joins TRBV2 to TRBJ2-5; D not resolved. Germline values: CDR1 SNHLY, CDR2 FYNNEI. Trimming took 8 bases from V and 0 from J, leaving 4 bases between them. The CDR3 consists of 11 residues. The CDR3 nucleotides read TGTGCCAGCCGGTACCAAGAGACCCAGTACTTC. It translates to CASRYQETQYF.

The V call is TRBV5-6, the J call TRBJ2-7; no definite D call. V dropped 3 bases and J dropped 0 bases, with 4 bases sitting between them. CDR3 length: 12 residues. The germline CDR1 and CDR2 sequences are SGHDT and YYEEEE. The CDR3 spells CASSYFSYEQYF. The CDR3, as DNA: TGTGCCAGCAGCTACTTCTCCTACGAGCAGTACTTC.

This clone was found a few times. The V gene is TRBV28, the J gene TRBJ1-4, with D possibly TRBD1 on 5 matching bases. Germline-derived CDR1 and CDR2 are MDHEN and SYDVKM. The CDR3 is 15 residues long. V gave up 5 bases and J gave up 3 bases, with 13 bases separating them. The CDR3: CASSIRGAANEKLFF. CDR3 nucleotide sequence: TGTGCCAGCAGTATAAGGGGTGCGGCTAATGAAAAACTGTTTTTT.

V is TRBV5-4 and J is TRBJ1-1; no firm D call. Germline CDR1 is SGHNT and CDR2 is YYREEE (reference sequence). The CDR3 has 16 residues. V lost 3 bases and J 6 bases, leaving 21 bases between the germline ends. CDR3 sequence: CASSCEGVRCGAEAFF. The CDR3 DNA sequence: TGTGCCAGCAGCTGCGAAGGAGTTAGGTGCGGGGCTGAAGCTTTCTTT.

CDR3 sequence: CASSQEGWGGAPPNEQFF. As DNA, the CDR3 is TGCGCCAGCAGCCAGGAAGGGTGGGGCGGGGCACCACCGAATGAGCAGTTCTTC. This chain connects TRBV4-1 to TRBJ2-1; maybe TRBD2 (6 bases). V lost 3 bases and J lost 7, with 25 bases in between. The CDR3 loop spans 18 amino acids. The V gene's germline CDR1 is MGHRA and CDR2 YSYEKL.